This is a list of T cell receptor beta chains from one sample in a study of cytomegalovirus exposure and HLA in healthy donors. The table came from immunoSEQ multiplex PCR; TCRdb's copy has only in-frame clones and leaves some out. Its table records under 150,000 clones. Sample: PBMCs. All receptors come from a woman between 40 and 55 years old in good health and CMV-seronegative. CDR3s include the opening cysteine and the closing phenylalanine or tryptophan. Each record gives: D gene, V gene, J gene, CDR3 protein, CDR3 DNA. A D gene is named only where the DNA matches it firmly.

D: -
V: TRBV29-1
J: TRBJ2-7
CDR3: CSGRFPYEQYF
DNA: TGCAGCGGGAGGTTCCCCTACGAGCAGTACTTC

D: TRBD2
V: TRBV7-2
J: TRBJ2-3
CDR3: CASSLATSGGAGYTQYF
DNA: TGTGCCAGCAGCTTAGCGACTAGCGGGGGGGCGGGTTATACGCAGTATTTT

D: -
V: TRBV9
J: TRBJ2-1
CDR3: CASSVVYNEQFF
DNA: TGTGCCAGCAGCGTTGTATACAATGAGCAGTTCTTC

D: TRBD1
V: TRBV7-3
J: TRBJ2-2
CDR3: CASSHGTGARDSGELFF
DNA: TGTGCCAGCAGCCACGGGACAGGGGCTCGGGACAGCGGGGAGCTGTTTTTT

D: TRBD2
V: TRBV7-2
J: TRBJ2-3
CDR3: CASSFPGLAGNTQYF
DNA: TGTGCCAGCAGCTTCCCCGGACTAGCGGGAAATACGCAGTATTTT

D: TRBD2
V: TRBV4-3
J: TRBJ2-2
CDR3: CASSQEPGLEGGELFF
DNA: TGCGCCAGCAGCCAGGAGCCGGGACTAGAAGGCGGGGAGCTGTTTTTT

D: -
V: TRBV6-1
J: TRBJ2-3
CDR3: CASSDNSGADTQYF
DNA: TGTGCCAGCAGTGATAACTCGGGGGCAGATACGCAGTATTTT

D: TRBD1
V: TRBV13
J: TRBJ1-2
CDR3: CASSLGGQGAGGYTF
DNA: TGTGCCAGCAGCTTAGGGGGACAGGGGGCAGGAGGCTACACCTTC

D: TRBD1
V: TRBV4-3
J: TRBJ1-1
CDR3: CASRGQVNTEAFF
DNA: TGCGCCAGCAGGGGACAGGTTAACACTGAAGCTTTCTTT

D: -
V: TRBV9
J: TRBJ1-2
CDR3: CASSVAPGVTLYGYTF
DNA: TGTGCCAGCAGCGTAGCTCCGGGGGTTACCCTCTATGGCTACACCTTC

D: TRBD1
V: TRBV12-5
J: TRBJ1-2
CDR3: CASGPGTGRSYGYTF
DNA: TGTGCTAGTGGGCCCGGGACAGGGCGCTCCTATGGCTACACCTTC